This T cell receptor beta chain was identified in a study of long-term antiretroviral therapy in people with HIV. Germline CDR1 is MRHNA and CDR2 is SNTAGT. The ends lost 3 bases at V and 2 bases at J; junction bases unmatched: 2. This CDR3 comprises 15 residues. Survey level was the resolution at which the v3.0 immunoSEQ assay ran. Some clones are missing from TCRdb's copy, which holds only in-frame ones; the method was immunoSEQ multiplex PCR. The sample shows under 30,000 clones, over 90% of them seen only once. The sequencing here drew on unsorted PBMCs, taken approximately 6.3 years after starting antiretroviral therapy. V and J are TRBV6-4 and TRBJ2-3, with TRBD2 matching 10 bases. This clonotype was sampled from a man aged 25 to 40 with HIV. CDR3 sequence (DNA): TGTGCCAGCAGTGAAGGGACTAGCGACACAGATACGCAGTATTTT. Translated, it gives CASSEGTSDTDTQYF.